The 4 T cell receptor beta chains below were found in one sample sequenced in a study of blood T cell repertoires in COVID-19. The repertoire was sequenced with immunoSEQ multiplex PCR; TCRdb's copy has only in-frame clones and lacks some. Found here are 75,000 to 80,000 clones, about 87% of them singletons; the top ten hold 8.5% to 9.5%. The sequenced sample consisted of peripheral blood. The source of these receptors is a human donor in a cohort sampled during active COVID-19.

The chain employs TRBV7-9 and TRBJ2-4; D possibly corresponds to TRBD1 (6 bases). V lost 4 bases and J 5 bases, leaving 12 bases between the germline ends. Germline-derived CDR1 and CDR2 are SEHNR and FQNEAQ (reference sequence). The length of the CDR3 is 14 residues. Here the CDR3 DNA reads TGTGCCAGCAGCTCGACAGGACACCAAAACATTCAGTACTTC. Translating it yields CASSSTGHQNIQYF.

The chain combines TRBV7-2 with TRBJ2-7; 12 positions match TRBD2. The germline V gene has CDR1 SGHTA and CDR2 FQGNSA. V gave up 5 bases and J gave up 2 bases; unmatched junction bases: 13. The CDR3 covers 18 residues. CDR3 DNA: TGTGCCAGCAGCCTTCAGACTAGCGGGAGAGGTGTGCCCTACGAGCAGTACTTC. Its protein product is CASSLQTSGRGVPYEQYF. Full variable domain (rest looked up from reference TRBV7-2 and TRBJ2-7): GAGVSQSPSNKVTEKGKDVELRCDPISGHTALYWYRQSLGQGLEFLIYFQGNSAPDKSGLPSDRFSAERTGGSVSTLTIQRTQQEDSAVYLCASSLQTSGRGVPYEQYFGPGTRLTVT.

The rearrangement joins TRBV4-1 to TRBJ2-7, with D tentatively TRBD1 (6 bases). This CDR3 contains 15 residues. Germline-derived CDR1 and CDR2 are MGHRA and YSYEKL. The V gene lost 0 bases and the J gene lost 0 bases, with 9 bases spanning the gap. CDR3: CASSQEQGGSYEQYF. The CDR3 DNA follows: TGCGCCAGCAGCCAAGAACAAGGGGGCTCCTACGAGCAGTACTTC.

The chain has TRBV2 and TRBJ1-1; 9 bases map to TRBD1. Germline lookup yields CDR1 SNHLY and CDR2 FYNNEI. The CDR3 sequence is 16 residues long. With 4 bases clipped from V and 1 base from J, the junction kept 7 bases outside the gene matches. The CDR3 is CASSVQGAAANTEAFF. The DNA for the CDR3 is TGTGCCAGCAGTGTACAGGGGGCGGCGGCGAACACTGAAGCTTTCTTT.